A selection of T cell receptor beta chains follows, all from one sample in a study of blood T cell repertoires in COVID-19. The repertoire was sequenced with immunoSEQ multiplex PCR; TCRdb's copy has only in-frame clones and lacks some. The sample records some 57,000 clones, around 86% being singletons. Sequenced material: peripheral blood. Every receptor here comes from a man in his 70s with acute or convalescent COVID-19. CDR3s include the opening cysteine and the closing phenylalanine or tryptophan. The order of the fields is J gene, D gene, clone size, V gene, CDR3 length, CDR3 DNA, CDR3 protein. A D gene is named only where the DNA matches it firmly. Rows may omit the clone size; those that give it use once, few, many or a size class.

J gene: TRBJ1-5
D gene: TRBD1
clone size: .
V gene: TRBV5-6
CDR3 length: 15
CDR3 DNA: TGTGCCAGCAGCCCGGGACAGGGGCGCGATCAGCCCCAGCATTTT
CDR3 protein: CASSPGQGRDQPQHF

J gene: TRBJ1-6
D gene: TRBD1
clone size: .
V gene: TRBV3-1/TRBV3-2
CDR3 length: 13
CDR3 DNA: TGTGCCAGCGGACAGGCCTATAATTCACCCCTCCACTTT
CDR3 protein: CASGQAYNSPLHF

J gene: TRBJ2-7
D gene: .
clone size: .
V gene: TRBV28
CDR3 length: 15
CDR3 DNA: TGTGCCAGCAGAACCGGAGAGCGGAATCACTACGAGCAGTACTTC
CDR3 protein: CASRTGERNHYEQYF

J gene: TRBJ2-4
D gene: TRBD2
clone size: .
V gene: TRBV4-1
CDR3 length: 19
CDR3 DNA: TGCGCCAGCAGCCAAGGTTCTCTAGCGGGAGGATCGGCCAAAAACATTCAGTACTTC
CDR3 protein: CASSQGSLAGGSAKNIQYF

J gene: TRBJ1-4
D gene: TRBD1
clone size: .
V gene: TRBV28
CDR3 length: 16
CDR3 DNA: TGTGCCAGCAGTTCAGGGACAGCTCGGTTTAATGAAAAACTGTTTTTT
CDR3 protein: CASSSGTARFNEKLFF

J gene: TRBJ2-7
D gene: .
clone size: once
V gene: TRBV20-1
CDR3 length: 14
CDR3 DNA: TGCAGTGCTAGTTGGCGGGGCCCTACTTTCGAGCAGTACTTC
CDR3 protein: CSASWRGPTFEQYF

J gene: TRBJ1-4
D gene: .
clone size: .
V gene: TRBV7-9
CDR3 length: 12
CDR3 DNA: TGTGCCAGCAGCAGGGACGAGGAAAAACTGTTTTTT
CDR3 protein: CASSRDEEKLFF

J gene: TRBJ2-5
D gene: .
clone size: .
V gene: TRBV18
CDR3 length: 13
CDR3 DNA: TGTGCCAGCTCACCAAATAACCAAGAGACCCAGTACTTC
CDR3 protein: CASSPNNQETQYF

J gene: TRBJ2-3
D gene: .
clone size: few
V gene: TRBV28
CDR3 length: 18
CDR3 DNA: TGTGCCAGCAGGCCCGACCTAAGACTCGCTCCACTCACAGATACGCAGTATTTT
CDR3 protein: CASRPDLRLAPLTDTQYF

J gene: TRBJ1-2
D gene: TRBD1
clone size: .
V gene: TRBV2
CDR3 length: 15
CDR3 DNA: TGTGCCAGCAGTGGGGGACAGGGCGATAACTATGGCTACACCTTC
CDR3 protein: CASSGGQGDNYGYTF

J gene: TRBJ2-3
D gene: .
clone size: .
V gene: TRBV7-2
CDR3 length: 15
CDR3 DNA: TGTGCCAGCAGCTTATCCGGGACAACCACAGATACGCAGTATTTT
CDR3 protein: CASSLSGTTTDTQYF

J gene: TRBJ2-7
D gene: .
clone size: .
V gene: TRBV25-1
CDR3 length: 12
CDR3 DNA: TGTGCCAGCAGTTCCTTTGGGCACGAGCAGTACTTC
CDR3 protein: CASSSFGHEQYF

J gene: TRBJ2-1
D gene: .
clone size: .
V gene: TRBV6-5
CDR3 length: 14
CDR3 DNA: TGTGCCAGCAGTTACGATCCAGGGGATAATGAGCAGTTCTTC
CDR3 protein: CASSYDPGDNEQFF

J gene: TRBJ1-3
D gene: .
clone size: .
V gene: TRBV3-1/TRBV3-2
CDR3 length: 16
CDR3 DNA: TGTGCCAGCAGCCAAGGCAACACGAACTCTGGAAACACCATATATTTT
CDR3 protein: CASSQGNTNSGNTIYF

J gene: TRBJ1-5
D gene: .
clone size: few
V gene: TRBV3-1/TRBV3-2
CDR3 length: 15
CDR3 DNA: TGTGCCAGCAGCCAAGCTCCCGGTAGCAATCAGCCCCAGCATTTT
CDR3 protein: CASSQAPGSNQPQHF

J gene: TRBJ2-1
D gene: .
clone size: .
V gene: TRBV5-1
CDR3 length: 16
CDR3 DNA: TGCGCCAGCAGCTTGGGAACGGGGTTAAGGTCGGATGAGCAGTTCTTC
CDR3 protein: CASSLGTGLRSDEQFF

J gene: TRBJ1-2
D gene: .
clone size: .
V gene: TRBV19
CDR3 length: 13
CDR3 DNA: TGTGCCAGTAGTCCACAGGGCACCTATGGCTACACCTTC
CDR3 protein: CASSPQGTYGYTF

J gene: TRBJ2-7
D gene: TRBD2
clone size: .
V gene: TRBV7-3
CDR3 length: 16
CDR3 DNA: TGTGCCAGCAGCTTAACGTCTGCTAGCGGGAGCTACGAGCAGTACTTC
CDR3 protein: CASSLTSASGSYEQYF

J gene: TRBJ1-5
D gene: TRBD1
clone size: .
V gene: TRBV28
CDR3 length: 15
CDR3 DNA: TGTGCCAGTAACACGGGACAGGGGGCGAGGCAGCCCCAGCATTTT
CDR3 protein: CASNTGQGARQPQHF

J gene: TRBJ2-7
D gene: TRBD1
clone size: .
V gene: TRBV5-6
CDR3 length: 16
CDR3 DNA: TGTGCCAGCAGCCCAGATACAGGGGGCCCCAACTACGAGCAGTACTTC
CDR3 protein: CASSPDTGGPNYEQYF

J gene: TRBJ1-6
D gene: TRBD1
clone size: .
V gene: TRBV2
CDR3 length: 14
CDR3 DNA: TGTGCCAGCAGTGAGAACAGGGGAGGTTCACCCCTCCACTTT
CDR3 protein: CASSENRGGSPLHF

J gene: TRBJ2-1
D gene: .
clone size: .
V gene: TRBV19
CDR3 length: 12
CDR3 DNA: TGTGCCAGTAGTCCTGCCGGGTTGACGCAGTTCTTC
CDR3 protein: CASSPAGLTQFF

J gene: TRBJ2-1
D gene: TRBD2
clone size: once
V gene: TRBV3-1/TRBV3-2
CDR3 length: 15
CDR3 DNA: TGTGCCAGCAGCCTCAAGGGACTAGGATTGGGCGAGCAGTTCTTC
CDR3 protein: CASSLKGLGLGEQFF

J gene: TRBJ2-1
D gene: TRBD2
clone size: .
V gene: TRBV4-1
CDR3 length: 16
CDR3 DNA: TGCGCCAGCAGTCAACCCCAGAAGCGGGGGGGCAATGAGCAGTTCTTC
CDR3 protein: CASSQPQKRGGNEQFF

J gene: TRBJ1-1
D gene: .
clone size: .
V gene: TRBV5-1
CDR3 length: 13
CDR3 DNA: TGCGCCAGCAGCTTGGTCCGAGTCACTGAAGCTTTCTTT
CDR3 protein: CASSLVRVTEAFF

J gene: TRBJ2-3
D gene: .
clone size: .
V gene: TRBV10-3
CDR3 length: 14
CDR3 DNA: TGTGCCATCAGTGTGGGTCAGGGATCGGATACGCAGTATTTT
CDR3 protein: CAISVGQGSDTQYF

J gene: TRBJ1-6
D gene: TRBD1
clone size: .
V gene: TRBV27
CDR3 length: 15
CDR3 DNA: TGTGCCAGCAGTTGGACAGGGGGAACGGATTCACCCCTCCACTTT
CDR3 protein: CASSWTGGTDSPLHF

J gene: TRBJ1-3
D gene: .
clone size: .
V gene: TRBV5-1
CDR3 length: 17
CDR3 DNA: TGCGCCAGCAGCTTGGAGGGCAGGGTCTCTTCTGGAAACACCATATATTTT
CDR3 protein: CASSLEGRVSSGNTIYF

J gene: TRBJ2-5
D gene: TRBD2
clone size: .
V gene: TRBV2
CDR3 length: 15
CDR3 DNA: TGTGCCAGCAGTGGGACTAGCGGGGGACAAGAGACCCAGTACTTC
CDR3 protein: CASSGTSGGQETQYF

J gene: TRBJ2-1
D gene: .
clone size: .
V gene: TRBV10-2
CDR3 length: 15
CDR3 DNA: TGCGCCAGCAGCCCGCGAGACAGATCCTACAATGAGCAGTTCTTC
CDR3 protein: CASSPRDRSYNEQFF

J gene: TRBJ2-7
D gene: .
clone size: .
V gene: TRBV5-6
CDR3 length: 15
CDR3 DNA: TGTGCCAGCAGCTTGGGGCAGGGCCCCTCCTACGAGCAGTACTTC
CDR3 protein: CASSLGQGPSYEQYF

J gene: TRBJ1-2
D gene: .
clone size: .
V gene: TRBV6-5
CDR3 length: 15
CDR3 DNA: TGTGCCAGCAGTTCACGCAGCGACAGTTCTTATGGCTACACCTTC
CDR3 protein: CASSSRSDSSYGYTF

J gene: TRBJ2-1
D gene: TRBD2
clone size: .
V gene: TRBV19
CDR3 length: 14
CDR3 DNA: TGTGCCAGTAGTGTCCCAGGGCGGGGGAATGAGCAGTTCTTC
CDR3 protein: CASSVPGRGNEQFF

J gene: TRBJ1-2
D gene: .
clone size: .
V gene: TRBV30
CDR3 length: 13
CDR3 DNA: TGTGCCTGGAGTAGACAGTCGACAGATGGCTACACCTTC
CDR3 protein: CAWSRQSTDGYTF

J gene: TRBJ2-7
D gene: .
clone size: .
V gene: TRBV24-1
CDR3 length: 13
CDR3 DNA: TGTGCCACCAGTGGCCCCAGTGACTACGAGCAGTACTTC
CDR3 protein: CATSGPSDYEQYF

J gene: TRBJ2-5
D gene: .
clone size: .
V gene: TRBV6-1
CDR3 length: 15
CDR3 DNA: TGTGCCAGCAGTGAAGCCGGGAGAGCCGAAGAGACCCAGTACTTC
CDR3 protein: CASSEAGRAEETQYF

J gene: TRBJ1-1
D gene: .
clone size: once
V gene: TRBV3-1/TRBV3-2
CDR3 length: 12
CDR3 DNA: TGTGCCAGCAGATACAGGAACACTGAAGCTTTCTTT
CDR3 protein: CASRYRNTEAFF

J gene: TRBJ2-2
D gene: .
clone size: .
V gene: TRBV19
CDR3 length: 14
CDR3 DNA: TGTGCCAGTAGTATTACAGGGAACACCGGGGAGCTGTTTTTT
CDR3 protein: CASSITGNTGELFF

J gene: TRBJ1-1
D gene: .
clone size: .
V gene: TRBV29-1
CDR3 length: 13
CDR3 DNA: TGCAGCGTTGTGAGGCCCTTTAGGACTGAAGCTTTCTTT
CDR3 protein: CSVVRPFRTEAFF

J gene: TRBJ1-5
D gene: .
clone size: .
V gene: TRBV19
CDR3 length: 15
CDR3 DNA: TGTGCCAGTAGTATCGGTCGTATGCAGGCACAGCCCCAGCATTTT
CDR3 protein: CASSIGRMQAQPQHF